The 17 T cell receptor beta chains listed next were all sequenced from one sample in a study of blood T cell repertoires in COVID-19. Assay used: immunoSEQ multiplex PCR; TCRdb lists only in-frame clones, some missing. The table records 87,000 or so clones, about nine tenths of them present only once. The sequenced sample consisted of peripheral blood. All receptors derive from a woman between 50 and 59 years old with active or convalescent COVID-19.

V is TRBV18 and J is TRBJ2-7; D unresolved. The CDR3 has 11 residues. The germline V and J ends were trimmed by 6 bases and 4 bases, with 7 bases remaining between them. CDR1 is KGHSH, CDR2 LQKENI, per germline. In DNA form, the CDR3 reads TGTGCCAGCTCCGCAGATTACGAGCAGTACTTC. Translated: CASSADYEQYF.

The rearrangement links TRBV7-2 to TRBJ1-5, with D hard to call. The V gene lost 1 base and the J gene lost 1 base, with 5 bases spanning the gap. From germline, CDR1 is SGHTA and CDR2 FQGNSA. The CDR3 sequence is 14 residues long. As DNA, the CDR3 is TGTGCCAGCAGCTTAGATAGCAGCAATCAGCCCCAGCATTTT. It translates to CASSLDSSNQPQHF.

This chain connects TRBV18 to TRBJ1-4; 9 bases agree with TRBD1. The CDR3 has 15 amino acids. With V trimmed by 3 bases and J by 6 bases, 5 bases remained unmatched. CDR1 and CDR2 (germline): KGHSH, LQKENI. The CDR3, as DNA: TGTGCCAGCTCACCCCGGACAGGGGTGGATGAAAAACTGTTTTTT. Its translation: CASSPRTGVDEKLFF. Based on the CDR3 plus reference TRBV18 and TRBJ1-4, the full variable domain is NAGVMQNPRHLVRRRGQEARLRCSPMKGHSHVYWYRQLPEEGLKFMVYLQKENIIDESGMPKERFSAEFPKEGPSILRIQQVVRGDSAAYFCASSPRTGVDEKLFFGSGTQLSVL.

The chain links TRBV11-2 to TRBJ1-5; D not resolved. The CDR3 length is 15 residues. Trimming cost V 0 bases and J 0 bases, with 6 bases left between them. Germline CDR1 reads SGHAT; CDR2 reads FQNNGV. The CDR3 coding sequence is TGTGCCAGCAGCTTAGATCGAGGTAGCAATCAGCCCCAGCATTTT. Translating gives CASSLDRGSNQPQHF.

The V and J genes are TRBV10-3 and TRBJ2-7, with TRBD1 as a possible D gene (7 bases). V lost 2 bases and J 3 bases, leaving 14 bases between the germline ends. Germline V CDR1 and CDR2: ENHRY, SYGVKD. The CDR3 has 15 amino acids. CDR3 coding DNA: TGTGCCATCAGTGAGGGGGGGACAGCACTCTACGAGCAGTACTTC. This translates into CAISEGGTALYEQYF.

J is TRBJ1-5 and V is TRBV4-1; TRBD1 agrees at 9 bases. With 1 base clipped from V and 6 bases from J, the junction kept 10 bases outside the gene matches. CDR1 and CDR2 (germline): MGHRA, YSYEKL. This CDR3 region has 17 residues. In nucleotides, the CDR3 is TGCGCCAGCAGCCAAGTGGGACAACAGGGGGCAGGTCAGCCCCAGCATTTT. Translation: CASSQVGQQGAGQPQHF.

This clone occurred once. The chain uses TRBV5-5 and TRBJ1-2; D possibly corresponds to TRBD1 (6 bases). V was trimmed by 5 bases and J by 0 bases, leaving 14 bases between them. The length of the CDR3 is 15 residues. CDR1 and CDR2 (germline): SGHKS, YYEKEE (reference sequence). The CDR3 sequence: CASRRRQETNYGYTF. The CDR3 DNA sequence: TGTGCCAGCAGGCGAAGACAGGAAACTAACTATGGCTACACCTTC.

The rearrangement links TRBV7-8 to TRBJ1-1, with D maybe TRBD1 (5 bases). Trimming took 1 base from V and 3 from J, leaving 15 bases between them. CDR1 is SGHVS and CDR2 is FQNEAQ in the germline V gene. The CDR3 spans 16 residues. CDR3 coding DNA: TGTGCCAGCAGCTTAGTGGGCCTCTCGGGGGACACTGAAGCTTTCTTT. Encoded protein: CASSLVGLSGDTEAFF.

This chain joins TRBV6-6 and TRBJ1-2; a weak D match, TRBD1 (5 bases). CDR1 is MNHNY, CDR2 SVGAGI, per germline (reference sequence). This CDR3 contains 15 residues. The V end lost 4 bases, the J end lost 2 bases, and 14 bases lay between the germline ends. CDR3 DNA sequence: TGTGCCAGCAGTTCCCCCGAATCAGGGAACTATGGCTACACCTTC. Residues: CASSSPESGNYGYTF.

This chain connects TRBV12-3 or TRBV12-4 to TRBJ1-1; D is ambiguous. The CDR3 spans 13 residues. Trimming took 6 bases from V and 2 from J, leaving 10 bases between them. The CDR3 coding sequence is TGTGCCAGCAGCCTCTTAAAAAACACTGAAGCTTTCTTT. Translated: CASSLLKNTEAFF.

The chain couples TRBV18 to TRBJ1-4; D unclear. In germline, CDR1 is KGHSH, CDR2 LQKENI. V lost 2 bases and J lost 2, with 6 bases in between. This CDR3 is built from 14 residues. CDR3 nucleotide sequence: TGTGCCAGCTCACCAGGGGAGACTAATGAAAAACTGTTTTTT. Amino acid sequence: CASSPGETNEKLFF.

The V and J genes are TRBV29-1 and TRBJ2-5, with D hard to call. Trimming took off 6 bases at V and 2 bases at J, with 13 bases between the two ends. Germline CDR1 reads SQVTM; CDR2 reads ANQGSEA. There are 13 residues in the CDR3. The CDR3 region has the DNA TGCAGCGTGATGCCCGGGTCTCAAGAGACCCAGTACTTC. Encoded protein: CSVMPGSQETQYF.

The V gene is TRBV4-2, the J gene TRBJ1-1, with TRBD1 matching 7 bases. Germline CDR1 is LGHNA and CDR2 is YNFKEQ. The CDR3 length is 17 residues. J gave up 1 base and V 0 bases, and 8 bases lay outside the gene matches. The CDR3 DNA reads TGTGCCAGCAGCCAAGATCCAAGACAGGGACAGAACACTGAAGCTTTCTTT. This sequence encodes CASSQDPRQGQNTEAFF.

The chain joins TRBV5-1 to TRBJ1-2; 10 nucleotides match TRBD1. The germline CDR1 and CDR2 sequences are SGHRS and YFSETQ. Trimming took 5 bases from V and 8 from J; bases not matched to a gene: 9. The CDR3 has 14 residues. The CDR3 loop is CASRHGGTGEGYTF. In DNA, the CDR3 is TGCGCCAGCAGGCACGGGGGGACAGGGGAAGGCTACACCTTC.

The chain has TRBV29-1 and TRBJ1-5; the match to TRBD1 covers 7 bases. Germline values: CDR1 SQVTM, CDR2 ANQGSEA. This CDR3 has 14 residues. With 1 base clipped from V and 6 bases from J, the junction kept 6 bases outside the gene matches. The CDR3 nucleotides read TGCAGCGTTGAAGGAGGGGGCGCGGGTCAGCCCCAGCATTTT. Translation: CSVEGGGAGQPQHF.

V gene TRBV5-5 combines with J gene TRBJ2-1; TRBD1 matches at 7 bases. Germline CDR1 reads SGHKS; CDR2 reads YYEKEE (reference sequence). The CDR3 loop spans 11 amino acids. Trimming removed 6 bases from V and 7 bases from J; junction bases left unmatched: 1. The CDR3 nucleotides read TGTGCCAGCACACAGGGGAATGAGCAGTTCTTC. It yields the protein CASTQGNEQFF.

The chain couples TRBV4-3 to TRBJ1-2; D not certain. Germline V gives CDR1 LGHNA, CDR2 YSLEER. V was cut by 0 bases and J by 0 bases, with 11 bases left in between. The CDR3 covers 16 residues. CDR3 sequence: CASSQDWAAANYGYTF. In DNA form, the CDR3 reads TGCGCCAGCAGCCAAGATTGGGCAGCCGCTAACTATGGCTACACCTTC.